These 29 T cell receptor beta chains were sequenced from one sample in a study of technical replicates of blood from several donors. The data were produced by immunoSEQ multiplex PCR, yet TCRdb's version contains in-frame clones alone and is incomplete. The sample has about 84,000 clones; 97% are singletons. Input material: T cells isolated from PBMCs. Source of these receptors: a human donor in good health.

The chain is built from TRBV2 and TRBJ1-2, with 7 bases matching TRBD1. Looked up from germline, CDR1 is SNHLY and CDR2 is FYNNEI. The CDR3 covers 13 residues. With V trimmed by 3 bases and J by 4 bases, 2 bases remained unmatched. In nucleotides, the CDR3 is TGTGCCAGCAGTGACGGGACAGTCTATGGCTACACCTTC. Protein: CASSDGTVYGYTF.

The chain couples TRBV10-3 to TRBJ1-5; possibly TRBD1 for D (5 bases). V was cut by 0 bases and J by 3 bases, with 15 bases left in between. CDR3 length: 17 residues. Looked up from germline, CDR1 is ENHRY and CDR2 is SYGVKD. The CDR3 sequence: CAISESTVGGTNQPQHF. The CDR3 DNA sequence: TGTGCCATCAGTGAGTCGACTGTTGGGGGGACCAATCAGCCCCAGCATTTT.

The genes are TRBV7-9 and TRBJ2-7; possibly TRBD2 for D (7 bases). V dropped 5 bases and J dropped 1 base, with 21 bases sitting between them. Germline loops: CDR1 SEHNR, CDR2 FQNEAQ (reference sequence). The CDR3 is made up of 17 amino acids. The CDR3 nucleotides read TGTGCCAGCAGCCCACGGGGGGACAAACGCCCTTCCTACGAGCAGTACTTC. Its protein product is CASSPRGDKRPSYEQYF.

The V gene is TRBV9, the J gene TRBJ2-1; 7 bases align to TRBD2. J gave up 8 bases and V 3 bases, and 14 bases lay outside the gene matches. This CDR3 is built from 16 residues. Per germline, CDR1 SGDLS and CDR2 YYNGEE. This CDR3 reads CASSGIAGRSGDEQFF. CDR3 sequence (DNA): TGTGCCAGCAGCGGTATAGCGGGTAGAAGCGGAGATGAGCAGTTCTTC.

The gene calls are TRBV6-6 and TRBJ1-4; D is ambiguous. The germline V gene encodes CDR1 MNHNY and CDR2 SVGAGI (reference sequence). The CDR3 has 14 amino acids. V lost 6 bases and J lost 2, with 10 bases in between. CDR3 loop: CASRVQVTNEKLFF. The CDR3 coding sequence is TGTGCCAGCAGAGTCCAGGTGACTAATGAAAAACTGTTTTTT.

The chain has TRBV28 and TRBJ2-7; 9 nucleotides align to TRBD1. The germline gives CDR1 MDHEN, CDR2 SYDVKM. Unmatched junction bases numbered 9, after V lost 4 bases and J lost 2 bases. The CDR3 is 16 amino acids. CDR3 bases: TGTGCCAGCAGTTCCGCCGGGACAGGGAGACCCTACGAGCAGTACTTC. Its translation: CASSSAGTGRPYEQYF.

This chain uses TRBV19 with TRBJ2-1; 8 bases fit TRBD2. From germline, CDR1 is LNHDA and CDR2 SQIVND (reference sequence). The CDR3 is 14 amino acids. J gave up 2 bases and V 6 bases, and 3 bases lay outside the gene matches. This CDR3 reads CASSPTSAYNEQFF. Written as DNA, the CDR3 is TGTGCCAGTAGCCCGACTAGCGCCTACAATGAGCAGTTCTTC.

This clone appeared a single time. The chain has TRBV4-1 and TRBJ1-2; D gene unclear. CDR1 and CDR2 from the germline V gene are MGHRA and YSYEKL. CDR3 length: 17 residues. V was clipped by 6 bases and J by 3 bases, with 23 bases between them. CDR3 protein: CASRQPSRAGIDYGYTF. Written as DNA, the CDR3 is TGCGCCAGCAGGCAACCTTCACGAGCGGGGATTGACTATGGCTACACCTTC.

The V and J genes are TRBV30 and TRBJ2-7; the D gene is possibly TRBD2 (7 bases). V lost 0 bases to trimming and J lost 1 base, with 13 bases between them. CDR1 GTSNPN and CDR2 SVGIG come from the germline V gene (reference sequence). The CDR3 runs to 15 residues. This CDR3 reads CAWSVLGGRSYEQYF. CDR3 nucleotides: TGTGCCTGGAGTGTACTGGGGGGGCGATCCTACGAGCAGTACTTC.

The V gene is TRBV6-5, the J gene TRBJ2-3, with 7 bases that match TRBD2. Looked up from germline, CDR1 is MNHEY and CDR2 is SVGAGI. The CDR3 is 15 amino acids. Trimming removed 7 bases from V and 2 bases from J; junction bases left unmatched: 9. As DNA, the CDR3 is TGTGCCAGCACCCTAGAAGGGACTAACACAGATACGCAGTATTTT. As protein: CASTLEGTNTDTQYF.

V and J are TRBV19 and TRBJ2-3; 8 bases fit TRBD2. V shed 7 bases and J 2 bases; nucleotides not matched to a gene: 20. Germline CDR1 is LNHDA and CDR2 is SQIVND (reference sequence). The CDR3 has 19 amino acids. The CDR3: CASTPGGTRSGNPTDTQYF. In DNA form, the CDR3 reads TGTGCCAGTACCCCGGGGGGGACCCGGAGCGGAAATCCCACAGATACGCAGTATTTT.

The chain recombines TRBV6-1 with TRBJ1-5; 11 bases are shared with TRBD1. J lost 3 bases, V lost 2 bases, and 15 bases had no gene match. Germline CDR1 MNHNS, CDR2 SASEGT. The CDR3 length is 20 residues. CDR3 nucleotides: TGTGCCAGCAGTGAATTTTTCGGTGAATGGGGACAGGGGGTCAATCAGCCCCAGCATTTT. Amino acid sequence: CASSEFFGEWGQGVNQPQHF.

The DNA of the CDR3 is TGTGCCAGCAGCTTAGGCCTAACAGATACGCAGTATTTT. Its protein product is CASSLGLTDTQYF. V usage is TRBV7-2 and J usage is TRBJ2-3, with D uncertain. The V end was cut by 1 base, the J end by 3 bases, with 5 bases between. CDR1 and CDR2 from the germline V gene are SGHTA and FQGNSA. This CDR3 is 13 amino acids long.

The CDR3 region is CASSLPASGRASYNEQFF. The CDR3 nucleotides are TGTGCCAGCAGCTTGCCGGCTAGCGGGAGGGCTAGCTACAATGAGCAGTTCTTC. The V and J genes are TRBV7-8 and TRBJ2-1; TRBD2 matches at 12 bases. Germline V gene sequence: CDR1 SGHVS, CDR2 FQNEAQ. The CDR3 runs 18 residues. Unmatched junction bases numbered 9, after V lost 3 bases and J lost 3 bases.

This sequence joins TRBV27 and TRBJ2-7; D may be TRBD1 (6 bases). V gave up 4 bases and J gave up 6 bases, with 22 bases separating them. CDR1 is MNHEY and CDR2 is SMNVEV in the germline V gene (reference sequence). This CDR3 is 16 amino acids long. The CDR3 here is CASSSKGFDRSVEQYF. CDR3 DNA sequence: TGTGCCAGCAGTTCAAAGGGGTTCGACAGGTCGGTCGAGCAGTACTTC.

CDR3: CASSLWGLGNEQFF. The CDR3, as DNA: TGTGCCAGCAGCTTGTGGGGACTAGGGAATGAGCAGTTCTTC. This sequence joins TRBV5-5 and TRBJ2-1, with TRBD2 identical over 8 bases. The CDR3 extends over 14 amino acids. CDR1 and CDR2 from the germline V gene are SGHKS and YYEKEE (reference sequence). J lost 7 bases, V lost 1 base, and 4 bases had no gene match.

The rearrangement uses TRBV2 and TRBJ2-5; 14 positions agree with TRBD2. Unmatched junction bases numbered 4, after V lost 4 bases and J lost 6 bases. Germline V gene sequence: CDR1 SNHLY, CDR2 FYNNEI. The length of the CDR3 is 15 residues. The CDR3 is CASSVTSGGGKTQYF. CDR3 coding DNA: TGTGCCAGCAGTGTGACTAGCGGGGGGGGAAAGACCCAGTACTTC.

As DNA, the CDR3 is TGTGCCAGCAGTTACTCGTGGGGGACAGGGAAAGAGACCCAGTACTTC. As protein: CASSYSWGTGKETQYF. The chain has TRBV6-5 and TRBJ2-5; 9 bases map to TRBD1. The CDR3 consists of 16 residues. Germline V CDR1 and CDR2: MNHEY, SVGAGI. With V trimmed by 0 bases and J by 3 bases, 5 bases remained unmatched.

The chain recombines TRBV10-1 with TRBJ2-5, with a possible D match to TRBD2 (6 bases). V gave up 4 bases and J gave up 3 bases, with 15 bases separating them. The CDR3 consists of 15 residues. The germline CDR1 and CDR2 sequences are WNHNN and SYGVQD (reference sequence). CDR3 nucleotides: TGCGCCAGCAGTGCTTCTCGAGGCGGGGAAGAGACCCAGTACTTC. It encodes CASSASRGGEETQYF.

V usage is TRBV5-4 and J usage is TRBJ2-3; D is uncertain. Germline V CDR1 and CDR2: SGHNT, YYREEE (reference sequence). The V and J ends lost 4 bases and 0 bases respectively, with 9 bases between them. CDR3 length: 14 residues. The DNA for the CDR3 is TGTGCCAGCAGCGCCCTAGACAGCACAGATACGCAGTATTTT. This codes for CASSALDSTDTQYF.

This chain joins TRBV2 and TRBJ1-5; 7 bases fit TRBD1. The CDR3 consists of 18 residues. J gave up 0 bases and V 4 bases, and 12 bases lay outside the gene matches. Germline lookup yields CDR1 SNHLY and CDR2 FYNNEI. The CDR3 nucleotides are TGTGCCAGCAGTGGAGAACAGGGGCCGCCCTATAGCAATCAGCCCCAGCATTTT. Translated: CASSGEQGPPYSNQPQHF. Using reference TRBV2 and TRBJ1-5 for the parts outside the CDR3, the full variable domain is EPEVTQTPSHQVTQMGQEVILRCVPISNHLYFYWYRQILGQKVEFLVSFYNNEISEKSEIFDDQFSVERPDGSNFTLKIRSTKLEDSAMYFCASSGEQGPPYSNQPQHFGDGTRLSIL.

V is TRBV19 and J is TRBJ2-7, with TRBD1 matching over 9 bases. The V segment lost 1 base and the J segment 5 bases; nucleotides outside the gene matches: 12. There are 17 residues in the CDR3. CDR1 LNHDA and CDR2 SQIVND come from the germline V gene (reference sequence). The CDR3 coding sequence is TGTGCCAGTAGTATAGGAAATGGGGGACAGGGATCCAACGAGCAGTACTTC. Translating gives CASSIGNGGQGSNEQYF.

The chain is built from TRBV28 and TRBJ2-1; D is possibly TRBD1 (6 bases). The CDR3 runs to 15 residues. Germline loops: CDR1 MDHEN, CDR2 SYDVKM. The V and J ends lost 7 bases and 0 bases respectively, with 13 bases between them. The DNA for the CDR3 is TGTGCCAGCAATGCCCTGGACAGCTCCTACAATGAGCAGTTCTTC. Protein product: CASNALDSSYNEQFF.

V gene TRBV30 combines with J gene TRBJ1-2; the match to TRBD1 covers 9 bases. Germline CDR1 and CDR2: GTSNPN and SVGIG (reference sequence). The CDR3 loop spans 17 amino acids. The ends lost 1 base at V and 5 bases at J; junction bases unmatched: 14. CDR3: CAWSDPGTGRTSYGYTF. CDR3 sequence (DNA): TGTGCCTGGAGTGATCCCGGGACAGGGAGGACCTCGTATGGCTACACCTTC.

The chain recombines TRBV28 with TRBJ1-1; D unresolved. CDR3 length: 13 residues. Trimming removed 3 bases at V and 1 base at J, with 6 bases between. Germline CDR1 and CDR2: MDHEN and SYDVKM. CDR3 region: CASSLNTNTEAFF. As DNA, the CDR3 is TGTGCCAGCAGTTTGAACACGAACACTGAAGCTTTCTTT.

The V call is TRBV5-1, the J call TRBJ2-1; 7 positions match TRBD2. CDR1 is SGHRS, CDR2 YFSETQ, per germline. V trimming: 1 base; J trimming: 2 bases; junction bases outside the gene matches: 6. The CDR3 spans 16 residues. CDR3 loop: CASSLIPAGPYNEQFF. CDR3 nucleotides: TGCGCCAGCAGCTTGATCCCAGCGGGACCCTACAATGAGCAGTTCTTC. Full variable domain (rest looked up from reference TRBV5-1 and TRBJ2-1): KAGVTQTPRYLIKTRGQQVTLSCSPISGHRSVSWYQQTPGQGLQFLFEYFSETQRNKGNFPGRFSGRQFSNSRSEMNVSTLELGDSALYLCASSLIPAGPYNEQFFGPGTRLTVL.

The rearrangement links TRBV27 to TRBJ2-2; no reliable D call. Germline CDR1 reads MNHEY; CDR2 reads SMNVEV (reference sequence). V was cut by 7 bases and J by 6 bases, with 9 bases left in between. This CDR3 has 12 amino acids. CDR3 in amino acids: CASIKGAGELFF. DNA for the CDR3: TGTGCCAGCATTAAAGGAGCCGGGGAGCTGTTTTTT.

The CDR3 bases are TGTGCCGGAGCGCCTGCCCCAGGGACAGGCCCTCTTCGGGGGGAAAACATTCAGTACTTC. This gives the protein CAGAPAPGTGPLRGENIQYF. The rearrangement joins TRBV2 to TRBJ2-4; D is possibly TRBD1 (8 bases). This CDR3 has 20 residues. Between the trimmed V and J ends, which lost 11 bases and 5 bases, there was a span of 37 bases. Germline CDR1 SNHLY, CDR2 FYNNEI.

The chain recombines TRBV6-5 with TRBJ2-3, with 8 bases aligning to TRBD2. The germline V gene has CDR1 MNHEY and CDR2 SVGAGI. CDR3 length equals 14 residues. With 2 bases clipped from V and 8 bases from J, the junction kept 6 bases outside the gene matches. This CDR3 is CASSYPGGRSTQYF. CDR3 nucleotides: TGTGCCAGCAGTTACCCAGGCGGGAGGAGTACGCAGTATTTT.